This T cell receptor (beta chain) was sequenced for a study of patients and donors after allogeneic stem cell transplantation. TCRdb reprocessed the RT-PCR reads with MiXCR, giving one entry per CDR3 protein. The table includes under 30,000 distinct CDR3 sequences, about 45% detected once. This clonotype was sampled from a human donor who was either an allogeneic HSCT recipient or a stem cell or donor lymphocyte infusion donor (not recorded which). It is not recorded whose cells these are; they may come from a transplant donor. The sample taken for sequencing was blood, either unsorted or a sorted T cell fraction (not recorded which).

The CDR3 region is CAISRQDLYEQYF. DNA for the CDR3: TGTGCCATCAGTCGACAGGACCTCTACGAGCAGTACTTC. The V gene is TRBV10-3, the J gene TRBJ2-7, with D possibly being TRBD1 (6 bases). The CDR3 is 13 residues long. Trimming shortened V by 5 bases and J by 3 bases, and 11 bases separated the two germline ends. The germline V gene has CDR1 ENHRY and CDR2 SYGVKD.